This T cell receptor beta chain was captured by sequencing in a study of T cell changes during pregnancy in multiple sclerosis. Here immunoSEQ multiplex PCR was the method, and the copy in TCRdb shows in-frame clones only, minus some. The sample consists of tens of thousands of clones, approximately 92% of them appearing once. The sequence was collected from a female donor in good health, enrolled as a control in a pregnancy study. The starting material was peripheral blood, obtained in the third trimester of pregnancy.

In DNA, the CDR3 is TGCGCCAGCAGCCCGCCCCTAGCGGGGGGGTTTTCGAGCACAGATACGCAGTATTTT. This gives the protein CASSPPLAGGFSSTDTQYF. The chain is built from TRBV5-1 and TRBJ2-3; 12 bases line up with TRBD2. V gave up 4 bases and J gave up 0 bases; unmatched junction bases: 12. Germline CDR1 reads SGHRS; CDR2 reads YFSETQ. The CDR3 is 19 amino acids. The whole variable domain, filled in from reference TRBV5-1 and TRBJ2-3, reads KAGVTQTPRYLIKTRGQQVTLSCSPISGHRSVSWYQQTPGQGLQFLFEYFSETQRNKGNFPGRFSGRQFSNSRSEMNVSTLELGDSALYLCASSPPLAGGFSSTDTQYFGPGTRLTVL.